This entry is about one TCR beta chain. Its antigen is as yet unknown. Sequence at one end of the junction differs from germline and may be a read error. It was from 20-30 mg of unsorted bulk tissue that RNA and DNA were co-extracted. Patients were chronically HBV-infected and treatment-naive. These data come from a study of tumor-infiltrating lymphocytes in primary liver carcinoma. CDR1 and CDR2 (germline): SGHNT, YENEEA. The CDR3 is 16 residues long. Study results and limitations: Tumor-adjacent and tumor-blood pairs shared a smaller degree of overlap than tumor region pairs.

Using a constant-region primer together with ProtoScript II reverse transcriptase, TCR beta cDNA was made from approximately 0.55 ug of total RNA. A slightly modified ARM-PCR protocol with three nested multiplex PCR rounds produced these TCR beta libraries. In the first two PCR rounds, TRBV1-TRBV30 forward primers were paired with a C-beta reverse primer, and each round lasted nine to ten cycles. TCRdb redid the calling of the multiplex PCR reads with MiXCR, one entry per CDR3 protein. The sample has 20,000 to 25,000 distinct CDR3 sequences, nearly 80% seen once. The TCR sequence derives from a woman aged 25-40 years with primary liver carcinoma and hepatitis B virus infection. The V call is TRBV11-3, the J call TRBJ2-1; D perhaps matches TRBD1 (6 bases). The sample was liver tumor tissue from sampling region 1. Subset denoted: tumor region T1, superior pole. CDR3 amino acids: CASSPTGHGFLDEHLF. The CDR3 region has the DNA TGTGCCAGTAGTCCAACGGGACACGGCTTCTTGGATGAGCATCTCTTC.